This TCR beta chain was documented in a study of blood T cell repertoires in COVID-19. Sequenced by immunoSEQ multiplex PCR; TCRdb stores in-frame clones only, minus some. The sample consists of just under 250,000 clones, roughly 90% of them appearing once. The CDR3 is made up of 14 amino acids. CDR1 and CDR2 from the germline V gene are SGHDT and YYEEEE. Losses at the gene ends were 4 bases for V and 4 bases for J; bases not matched to a gene: 5. The sequencing input was PBMCs or T cells enriched from blood (not recorded which). The receptor was isolated from a woman in her thirties who had recovered from COVID-19. The gene calls are TRBV5-6 and TRBJ1-2; 9 nucleotides agree with TRBD1. CDR3 loop: CASSADRGSYGYTF. CDR3 DNA sequence: TGTGCCAGCAGCGCGGACAGGGGCTCCTATGGCTACACCTTC.